This entry is about one T cell receptor (beta chain). As yet, its antigen is unknown. Germline lookup yields CDR1 MNHEY and CDR2 SVGAGI. Trimming took off 6 bases at V and 4 bases at J, with 16 bases between the two ends. The CDR3 has 15 residues. The data were taken from a study of Ad26.COV2.S vaccination and SARS-CoV-2 variants. Some clones are missing from TCRdb's copy, which holds only in-frame ones; the method was immunoSEQ multiplex PCR. In the table there are approximately 340,000 clones, 92% of which are singletons. Study-level findings and limits: Measures of TCR breadth and depth may have fallen short of total T cell responses. A substantial breadth of spike-specific CD8+ and CD4+ T cell responses after vaccination has been reported. People given the vaccine had a wider spike-specific TCR breadth than placebo recipients did.

J is TRBJ2-1 and V is TRBV6-5; D not certain. The material sequenced was peripheral blood, taken after recovery from COVID-19. This TCR was sampled from a human donor who had recovered from COVID-19. The CDR3 DNA reads as TGTGCCAGCAGCCAGAGGCAGGACCATTACAATGAGCAGTTCTTC. Its translation is CASSQRQDHYNEQFF.